These T cell receptor beta chains were read from a single sample in a study of response to subunit inactivated influenza vaccine. MiXCR, run by TCRdb on the RT-PCR reads, gives a single entry per CDR3 protein. Here the sample spans about 150,000 distinct CDR3 sequences, approximately 12% being singletons. The sequenced sample was CD8+ T cells sorted from PBMCs, obtained about 24 months after vaccination. Receptors originate from a man aged 50-75 years who received an inactivated influenza vaccine. CDR3s include the opening cysteine and the closing phenylalanine or tryptophan. Each record gives: J gene, clone size, V gene, D gene, CDR3 protein, CDR3 DNA. D genes are given only for firm matches. The listing skips clone size in some rows; elsewhere it reads once, few, many or a size class.

J: TRBJ2-7
size: .
V: TRBV28
D: TRBD1
CDR3: CASSLTGTAVLYF
DNA: TGTGCCAGCAGTTTAACCGGGACAGCGGTGCTGTACTTC

J: TRBJ2-6
size: .
V: TRBV20-1
D: .
CDR3: CSASGRTGSSGANVLTF
DNA: TGCAGTGCTAGCGGCCGAACAGGGAGCTCTGGGGCCAACGTCCTGACTTTC

J: TRBJ1-1
size: .
V: TRBV27
D: TRBD1
CDR3: CASSPDRGGMNTEAFF
DNA: TGTGCCAGCAGTCCGGACAGGGGGGGGATGAACACTGAAGCTTTCTTT

J: TRBJ2-3
size: .
V: TRBV29-1
D: .
CDR3: CSVEVSSEDTQYF
DNA: TGCAGCGTTGAAGTTAGTTCGGAAGATACGCAGTATTTT

J: TRBJ2-5
size: medium-sized
V: TRBV29-1
D: .
CDR3: CSVVFETQYF
DNA: TGCAGCGTTGTATTCGAGACCCAGTACTTC

J: TRBJ2-1
size: few
V: TRBV7-9
D: .
CDR3: CASSLDQGWGSEQFF
DNA: TGTGCCAGCAGCTTAGACCAGGGTTGGGGTAGTGAGCAGTTCTTC

J: TRBJ2-1
size: few
V: TRBV29-1
D: TRBD2
CDR3: CSVSGVAGGLNNEQFF
DNA: TGCAGCGTGTCGGGCGTAGCGGGAGGACTAAACAATGAGCAGTTCTTC

J: TRBJ2-7
size: few
V: TRBV9
D: TRBD1
CDR3: CASSGGQVGIYEQYF
DNA: TGTGCCAGCAGCGGTGGACAGGTGGGCATCTACGAGCAGTACTTC

J: TRBJ2-1
size: .
V: TRBV5-1
D: .
CDR3: CASSFAGAPWEQFF
DNA: TGCGCCAGCAGCTTCGCGGGGGCCCCCTGGGAGCAGTTCTTC

J: TRBJ2-7
size: .
V: TRBV2
D: .
CDR3: CASTNQGGQYF
DNA: TGTGCCAGCACCAACCAAGGCGGGCAGTACTTC

J: TRBJ2-5
size: .
V: TRBV25-1
D: TRBD2
CDR3: CASLKSGRAIETQYF
DNA: TGTGCCAGCCTAAAATCCGGGAGGGCCATAGAGACCCAGTACTTC

J: TRBJ2-4
size: .
V: TRBV19
D: TRBD1
CDR3: CASSIDLGQSKNIQYF
DNA: TGTGCCAGTAGTATAGATCTGGGACAGTCCAAAAACATTCAGTACTTC

J: TRBJ2-1
size: .
V: TRBV7-6
D: TRBD1
CDR3: CASSYGQGVYNEQFF
DNA: TGTGCCAGCAGCTACGGACAGGGGGTATACAATGAGCAGTTCTTC

J: TRBJ2-3
size: few
V: TRBV12-3/TRBV12-4
D: TRBD1
CDR3: CASSLALVAGGRPDTQYF
DNA: TGTGCCAGCAGTTTAGCTCTGGTAGCAGGGGGCAGGCCAGATACGCAGTATTTT

J: TRBJ2-3
size: .
V: TRBV24-1
D: TRBD1
CDR3: CATSDDPGQSTDTQYF
DNA: TGTGCCACCAGTGATGATCCGGGACAGTCCACAGATACGCAGTATTTT

J: TRBJ2-7
size: few
V: TRBV14
D: .
CDR3: CASSQDLAGLYEQYF
DNA: TGTGCCAGCAGCCAAGATCTCGCGGGCCTCTACGAGCAGTACTTC

J: TRBJ2-2
size: many
V: TRBV4-1
D: TRBD2
CDR3: CASSQALAGGMHTGELFF
DNA: TGCGCCAGCAGCCAAGCGCTAGCGGGGGGGATGCACACCGGGGAGCTGTTTTTT

J: TRBJ2-3
size: .
V: TRBV7-6
D: .
CDR3: CATRSSGSSTDTQYF
DNA: TGTGCCACCCGTTCGTCGGGGTCTAGCACAGATACGCAGTATTTT

J: TRBJ2-5
size: .
V: TRBV5-6
D: TRBD2
CDR3: CASSSAHSQGGETQYF
DNA: TGTGCCAGCAGTTCCGCTCATTCCCAGGGAGGGGAGACCCAGTACTTC

J: TRBJ2-1
size: few
V: TRBV9
D: TRBD1
CDR3: CASSVEGQGADEQFF
DNA: TGTGCCAGCAGCGTAGAAGGACAGGGGGCCGATGAGCAGTTCTTC

J: TRBJ1-5
size: few
V: TRBV6-5
D: .
CDR3: CASSYSSGFAQPQHF
DNA: TGTGCCAGCAGTTATTCGTCAGGGTTTGCTCAGCCCCAGCATTTT

J: TRBJ2-3
size: .
V: TRBV4-3
D: TRBD2
CDR3: CASSHETSGRNTDTQYF
DNA: TGCGCCAGCAGCCATGAGACTAGCGGGAGAAACACAGATACGCAGTATTTT

J: TRBJ2-2
size: many
V: TRBV12-3/TRBV12-4
D: TRBD2
CDR3: CASSSSGGRELFF
DNA: TGTGCCAGCTCCAGCAGCGGGGGGCGGGAGCTGTTTTTT

J: TRBJ2-5
size: .
V: TRBV12-3/TRBV12-4
D: .
CDR3: CASSLARGETQYF
DNA: TGTGCCAGCAGTTTAGCCAGGGGCGAGACCCAGTACTTC

J: TRBJ2-7
size: .
V: TRBV3-1
D: .
CDR3: CASSPIRSYEQYF
DNA: TGTGCCAGCAGCCCCATCCGTTCCTACGAGCAGTACTTC

J: TRBJ2-7
size: few
V: TRBV28
D: TRBD2
CDR3: CASSLSPATSGTYEQYF
DNA: TGTGCCAGCAGTTTAAGCCCGGCGACTAGCGGCACCTACGAGCAGTACTTC

J: TRBJ2-7
size: few
V: TRBV6-5
D: TRBD1
CDR3: CASSHGQGTYEQYF
DNA: TGTGCCAGCAGTCACGGACAGGGTACCTACGAGCAGTACTTC

J: TRBJ1-1
size: .
V: TRBV27
D: .
CDR3: CASSLEVRATEAFF
DNA: TGTGCCAGCAGTTTGGAGGTAAGGGCCACTGAAGCTTTCTTT

J: TRBJ2-1
size: .
V: TRBV27
D: .
CDR3: CASSAGSPSYNEQFF
DNA: TGTGCCAGCAGTGCAGGGTCTCCCTCCTACAATGAGCAGTTCTTC

J: TRBJ2-1
size: .
V: TRBV19
D: TRBD2
CDR3: CASSISGRAVGEQFF
DNA: TGTGCCAGTAGTATAAGTGGGAGGGCGGTTGGGGAGCAGTTCTTC

J: TRBJ2-1
size: .
V: TRBV3-1
D: .
CDR3: CATGTSNEQFF
DNA: TGTGCCACCGGGACTTCTAATGAGCAGTTCTTC

J: TRBJ1-2
size: few
V: TRBV14
D: .
CDR3: CASSQGPYGYTF
DNA: TGTGCCAGCAGCCAAGGGCCGTATGGCTACACCTTC

J: TRBJ2-1
size: many
V: TRBV12-3/TRBV12-4
D: .
CDR3: CASSPTPGARKYNEQFF
DNA: TGTGCCAGCAGTCCAACCCCCGGGGCTCGGAAGTACAATGAGCAGTTCTTC

J: TRBJ2-1
size: .
V: TRBV28
D: .
CDR3: CASSLSSTGQFF
DNA: TGTGCCAGCAGTTTATCTTCTACTGGGCAGTTCTTC

J: TRBJ1-2
size: .
V: TRBV4-3
D: .
CDR3: CASSPWDGGNYGYTF
DNA: TGCGCCAGCAGCCCCTGGGACGGAGGGAACTATGGCTACACCTTC

J: TRBJ2-1
size: few
V: TRBV11-3
D: .
CDR3: CASSPSRGVTYNEQFF
DNA: TGTGCCAGCAGCCCCAGCCGCGGAGTAACCTACAATGAGCAGTTCTTC

J: TRBJ1-3
size: .
V: TRBV2
D: TRBD1
CDR3: CASSATGSGNTIYF
DNA: TGTGCCAGCAGCGCGACAGGGTCTGGAAACACCATATATTTT

J: TRBJ2-1
size: few
V: TRBV27
D: .
CDR3: CASIVKVGSYNEQFF
DNA: TGTGCCAGCATCGTCAAGGTCGGCTCCTACAATGAGCAGTTCTTC

J: TRBJ2-7
size: few
V: TRBV11-2
D: .
CDR3: CASSLEYPGSYEQYF
DNA: TGTGCCAGCAGCTTAGAATACCCGGGGTCCTACGAGCAGTACTTC

J: TRBJ1-2
size: once
V: TRBV18
D: .
CDR3: CASSPEDGANYGYTF
DNA: TGTGCCAGCTCACCAGAGGACGGGGCTAACTATGGCTACACCTTC

J: TRBJ2-1
size: few
V: TRBV12-3/TRBV12-4
D: TRBD2
CDR3: CASSLLVAGVSEQFF
DNA: TGTGCCAGCAGTTTATTAGTCGCGGGAGTGAGTGAGCAGTTCTTC

J: TRBJ2-1
size: many
V: TRBV27
D: .
CDR3: CASSLSGATRHNEQFF
DNA: TGTGCCAGCAGTTTATCAGGGGCTACGCGACACAATGAGCAGTTCTTC

J: TRBJ1-2
size: few
V: TRBV7-9
D: .
CDR3: CASSLGQGVDGYTF
DNA: TGTGCCAGCAGCTTAGGGCAGGGAGTGGATGGCTACACCTTC

J: TRBJ2-1
size: .
V: TRBV20-1
D: TRBD1
CDR3: CSARGQNVYNEQFF
DNA: TGCAGTGCCAGGGGACAGAACGTGTACAATGAGCAGTTCTTC

J: TRBJ2-7
size: .
V: TRBV12-3/TRBV12-4
D: .
CDR3: CASSFGDGLKEQYF
DNA: TGTGCCAGCAGTTTCGGGGACGGACTTAAGGAGCAGTACTTT

J: TRBJ2-5
size: few
V: TRBV15
D: .
CDR3: CATSKYRDYQETQYF
DNA: TGTGCCACCAGCAAATACCGGGACTACCAAGAGACCCAGTACTTC

J: TRBJ1-6
size: .
V: TRBV14
D: TRBD1
CDR3: CASSQAGTGGSPLHF
DNA: TGTGCCAGCAGCCAAGCGGGAACAGGGGGCTCACCCCTCCACTTT

J: TRBJ2-7
size: few
V: TRBV4-2
D: .
CDR3: CASSQGGGEQYF
DNA: TGTGCCAGCAGCCAAGGTGGGGGCGAGCAGTACTTC

J: TRBJ2-7
size: many
V: TRBV7-9
D: .
CDR3: CASSWTDYEQYF
DNA: TGTGCCAGCAGCTGGACAGACTACGAGCAGTACTTC

J: TRBJ2-1
size: .
V: TRBV7-9
D: .
CDR3: CASSGPGLRNEQFF
DNA: TGTGCCAGCAGCGGACCGGGACTCCGAAATGAGCAGTTCTTC

J: TRBJ2-2
size: .
V: TRBV12-3/TRBV12-4
D: TRBD1
CDR3: CASSLTRTGSNTGELFF
DNA: TGTGCCAGCAGTTTAACCCGGACAGGGAGCAACACCGGGGAGCTGTTTTTT

J: TRBJ2-1
size: few
V: TRBV29-1
D: .
CDR3: CSVAESSYNEQFF
DNA: TGCAGCGTGGCCGAGAGCTCCTACAATGAGCAGTTCTTC

J: TRBJ2-7
size: .
V: TRBV6-2/TRBV6-3
D: .
CDR3: CASSYGAIYEQYF
DNA: TGTGCCAGCAGTTACGGGGCCATCTACGAGCAGTACTTC

J: TRBJ2-7
size: few
V: TRBV30
D: .
CDR3: CAGMDGVHEQYF
DNA: TGTGCCGGGATGGACGGAGTCCACGAGCAGTACTTC

J: TRBJ2-1
size: many
V: TRBV28
D: TRBD2
CDR3: CASSGLGSYNEQFF
DNA: TGTGCCAGCAGTGGACTAGGATCCTACAATGAGCAGTTCTTC

J: TRBJ2-7
size: many
V: TRBV4-3
D: .
CDR3: CASSQDGYYEQYF
DNA: TGCGCCAGCAGCCAAGATGGGTACTACGAGCAGTACTTC

J: TRBJ2-2
size: few
V: TRBV5-1
D: .
CDR3: CASRDDGELFF
DNA: TGCGCCAGCAGGGATGACGGGGAGCTGTTTTTT

J: TRBJ2-3
size: few
V: TRBV11-2
D: .
CDR3: CASSGRWSVAFPDQYF
DNA: TGTGCCAGCAGCGGACGGTGGTCGGTCGCCTTCCCTGATCAGTATTTT

J: TRBJ2-7
size: few
V: TRBV20-1
D: TRBD2
CDR3: CSGWGLAENYEQYF
DNA: TGCAGTGGATGGGGACTAGCGGAAAACTACGAGCAGTACTTC

J: TRBJ2-6
size: .
V: TRBV12-3/TRBV12-4
D: .
CDR3: CASKTNVLTF
DNA: TGTGCCAGCAAAACCAACGTCCTGACTTTC